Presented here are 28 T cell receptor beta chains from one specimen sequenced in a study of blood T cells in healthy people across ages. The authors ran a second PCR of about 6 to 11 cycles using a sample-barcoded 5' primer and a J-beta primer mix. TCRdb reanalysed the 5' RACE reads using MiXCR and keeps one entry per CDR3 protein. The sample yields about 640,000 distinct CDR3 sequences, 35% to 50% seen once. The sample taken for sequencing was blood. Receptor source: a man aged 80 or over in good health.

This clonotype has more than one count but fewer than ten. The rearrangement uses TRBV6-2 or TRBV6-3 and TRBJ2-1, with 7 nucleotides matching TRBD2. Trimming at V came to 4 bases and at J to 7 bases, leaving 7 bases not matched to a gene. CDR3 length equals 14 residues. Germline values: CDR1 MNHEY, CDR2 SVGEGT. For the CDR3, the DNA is TGTGCCAGCAGTTTTGGCGGGACTATTAATGAGCAGTTCTTC. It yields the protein CASSFGGTINEQFF.

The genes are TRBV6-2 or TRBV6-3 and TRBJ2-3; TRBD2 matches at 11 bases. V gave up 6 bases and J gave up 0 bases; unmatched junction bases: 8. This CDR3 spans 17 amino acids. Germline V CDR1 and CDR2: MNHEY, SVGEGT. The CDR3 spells CASSRAGLADSTDTQYF. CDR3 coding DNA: TGTGCCAGCAGCCGCGCGGGACTAGCGGATAGCACAGATACGCAGTATTTT.

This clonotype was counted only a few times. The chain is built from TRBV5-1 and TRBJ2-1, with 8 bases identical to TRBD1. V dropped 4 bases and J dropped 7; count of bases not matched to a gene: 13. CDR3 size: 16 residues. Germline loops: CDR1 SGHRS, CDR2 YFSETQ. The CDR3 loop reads CASSRQGPLGSNEQFF. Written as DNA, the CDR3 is TGCGCCAGCAGCAGACAGGGGCCATTGGGATCTAATGAGCAGTTCTTC.

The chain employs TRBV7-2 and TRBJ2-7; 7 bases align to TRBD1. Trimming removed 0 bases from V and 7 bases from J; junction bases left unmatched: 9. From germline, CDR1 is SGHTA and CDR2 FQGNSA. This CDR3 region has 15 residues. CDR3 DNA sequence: TGTGCCAGCAGCTTAGCGAAGGACAGGTTATGGGAGCAGTACTTC. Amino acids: CASSLAKDRLWEQYF.

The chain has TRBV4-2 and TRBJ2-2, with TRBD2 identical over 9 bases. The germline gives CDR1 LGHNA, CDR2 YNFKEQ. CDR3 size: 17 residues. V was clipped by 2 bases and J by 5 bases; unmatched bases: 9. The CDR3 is CASSQLREGRETGELFF. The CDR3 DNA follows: TGTGCCAGCAGCCAATTGCGGGAGGGCCGGGAAACCGGGGAGCTGTTTTTT.

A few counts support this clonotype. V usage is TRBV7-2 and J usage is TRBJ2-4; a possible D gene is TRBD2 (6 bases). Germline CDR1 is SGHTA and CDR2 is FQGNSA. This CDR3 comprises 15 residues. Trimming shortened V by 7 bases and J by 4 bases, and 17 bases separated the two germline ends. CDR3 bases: TGTGCCAGCACCGGAGGGGCAATAGAGAAAAACATTCAGTACTTC. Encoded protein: CASTGGAIEKNIQYF.

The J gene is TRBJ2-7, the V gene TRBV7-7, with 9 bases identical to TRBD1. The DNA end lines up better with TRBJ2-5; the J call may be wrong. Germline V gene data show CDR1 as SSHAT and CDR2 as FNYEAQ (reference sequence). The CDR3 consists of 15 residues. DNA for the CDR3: TGTGCCAGCAGCTTAGCCGGGACAGGGCCAGAGACCCAGTACTTC. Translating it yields CASSLAGTGPETQYF.

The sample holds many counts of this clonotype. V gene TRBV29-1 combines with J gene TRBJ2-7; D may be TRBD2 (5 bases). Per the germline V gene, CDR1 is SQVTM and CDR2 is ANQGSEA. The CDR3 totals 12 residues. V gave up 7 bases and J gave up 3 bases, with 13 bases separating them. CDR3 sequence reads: CSAEGTNYEQYF. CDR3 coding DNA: TGCAGCGCCGAGGGCACCAACTACGAGCAGTACTTC.

The CDR3 DNA reads as TGTGCCAGCAGCTTATTCGCGGGGGGAATATCCTACGAGCAGTACTTC. Translated: CASSLFAGGISYEQYF. The chain is built from TRBV7-2 and TRBJ2-7, with 8 bases identical to TRBD2. V trimming: 2 bases; J trimming: 1 base; junction bases outside the gene matches: 7. This CDR3 comprises 16 residues. The germline V gene has CDR1 SGHTA and CDR2 FQGNSA.

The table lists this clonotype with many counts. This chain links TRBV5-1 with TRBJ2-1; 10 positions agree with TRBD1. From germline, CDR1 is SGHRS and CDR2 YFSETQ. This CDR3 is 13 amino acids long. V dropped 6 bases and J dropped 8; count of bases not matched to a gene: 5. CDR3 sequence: CASNRDRGDEQFF. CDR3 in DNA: TGCGCCAGCAACCGGGACAGGGGTGATGAGCAGTTCTTC.

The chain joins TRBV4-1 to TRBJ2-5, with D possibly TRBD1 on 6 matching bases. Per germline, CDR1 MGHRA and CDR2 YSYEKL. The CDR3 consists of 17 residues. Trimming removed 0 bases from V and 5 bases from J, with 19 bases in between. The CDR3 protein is CASSQDMARGKEETQYF. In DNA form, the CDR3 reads TGCGCCAGCAGCCAAGATATGGCCAGGGGAAAGGAGGAGACCCAGTACTTC.

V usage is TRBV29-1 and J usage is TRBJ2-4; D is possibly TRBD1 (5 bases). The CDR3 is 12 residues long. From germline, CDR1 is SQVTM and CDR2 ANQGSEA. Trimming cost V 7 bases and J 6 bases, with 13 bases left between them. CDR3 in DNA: TGCAGCGCCCTTGGACAATCAAACATTCAGTACTTC. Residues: CSALGQSNIQYF.

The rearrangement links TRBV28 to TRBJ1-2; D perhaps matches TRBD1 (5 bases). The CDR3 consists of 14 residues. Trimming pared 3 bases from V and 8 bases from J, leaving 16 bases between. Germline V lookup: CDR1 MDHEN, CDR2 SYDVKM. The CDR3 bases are TGTGCCAGCAGTTTGGTTGGGGGAGGCGAGGGCTACACCTTC. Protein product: CASSLVGGGEGYTF.

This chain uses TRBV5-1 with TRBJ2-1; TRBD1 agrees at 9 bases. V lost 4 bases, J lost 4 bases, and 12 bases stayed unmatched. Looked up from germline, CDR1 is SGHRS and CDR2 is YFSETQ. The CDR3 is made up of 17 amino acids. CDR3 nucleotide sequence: TGCGCCAGCAGCCCCAGCCCGCGACAGGGGGATTACAATGAGCAGTTCTTC. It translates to CASSPSPRQGDYNEQFF.

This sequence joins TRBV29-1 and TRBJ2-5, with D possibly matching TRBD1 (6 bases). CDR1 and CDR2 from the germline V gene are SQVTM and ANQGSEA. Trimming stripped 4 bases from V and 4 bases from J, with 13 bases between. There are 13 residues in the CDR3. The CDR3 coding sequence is TGCAGCGTTGTAGTGACAGGCGGAGAGACCCAGTACTTC. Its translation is CSVVVTGGETQYF.

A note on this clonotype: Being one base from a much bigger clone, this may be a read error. The CDR3 coding sequence is TGTGCCAGCAGCTTAACCGGGATTACCTACGAGCAGTACTTC. Protein sequence: CASSLTGITYEQYF. V usage is TRBV5-6 and J usage is TRBJ2-7, with TRBD2 as a possible D gene (5 bases). V was pared by 2 bases and J by 2 bases, with 11 bases between. The germline CDR1 and CDR2 sequences are SGHDT and YYEEEE. The CDR3 sequence is 14 residues long.

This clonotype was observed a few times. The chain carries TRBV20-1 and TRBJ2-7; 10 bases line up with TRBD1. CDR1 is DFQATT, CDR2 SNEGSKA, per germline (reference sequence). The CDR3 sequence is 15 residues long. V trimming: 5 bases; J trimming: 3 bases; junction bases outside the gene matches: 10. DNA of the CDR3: TGCAGTGCTCCGACCAGGGGGACAGGGGTCTACGAGCAGTACTTC. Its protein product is CSAPTRGTGVYEQYF.

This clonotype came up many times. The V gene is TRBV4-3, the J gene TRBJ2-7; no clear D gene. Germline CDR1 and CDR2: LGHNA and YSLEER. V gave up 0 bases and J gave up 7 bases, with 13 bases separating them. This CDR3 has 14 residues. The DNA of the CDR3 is TGCGCCAGCAGCCAAGATAGGATCGGAACTGAGCAGTACTTC. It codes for CASSQDRIGTEQYF.

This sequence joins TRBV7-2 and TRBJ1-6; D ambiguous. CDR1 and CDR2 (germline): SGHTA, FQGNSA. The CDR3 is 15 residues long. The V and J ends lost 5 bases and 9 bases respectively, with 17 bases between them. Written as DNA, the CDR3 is TGTGCCAGCAGCCAATCTAGCCGGAATGGTTCACCCCTCCACTTT. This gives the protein CASSQSSRNGSPLHF.

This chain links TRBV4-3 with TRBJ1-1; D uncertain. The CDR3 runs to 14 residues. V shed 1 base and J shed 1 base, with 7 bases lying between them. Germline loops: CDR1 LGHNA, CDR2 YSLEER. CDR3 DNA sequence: TGCGCCAGCAGCCAAGTGGCGGGGAACACTGAAGCTTTCTTT. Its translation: CASSQVAGNTEAFF.

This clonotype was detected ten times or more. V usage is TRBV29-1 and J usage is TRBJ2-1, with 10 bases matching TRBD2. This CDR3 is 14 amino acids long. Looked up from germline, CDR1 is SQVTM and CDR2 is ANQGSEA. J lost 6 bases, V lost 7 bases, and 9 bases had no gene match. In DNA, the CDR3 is TGCAGCGCCCGTCCCGGGACTAGCGCCAATGAGCAGTTCTTC. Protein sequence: CSARPGTSANEQFF.

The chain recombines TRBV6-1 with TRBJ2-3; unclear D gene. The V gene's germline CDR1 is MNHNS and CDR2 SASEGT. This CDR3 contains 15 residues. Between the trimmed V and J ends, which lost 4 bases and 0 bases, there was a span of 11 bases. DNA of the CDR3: TGTGCCAGCAGTGCGGTGGGCGCGAGCACAGATACGCAGTATTTT. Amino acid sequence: CASSAVGASTDTQYF.

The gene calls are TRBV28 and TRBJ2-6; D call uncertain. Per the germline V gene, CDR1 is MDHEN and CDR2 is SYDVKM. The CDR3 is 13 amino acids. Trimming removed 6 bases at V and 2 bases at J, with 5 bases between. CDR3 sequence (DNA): TGTGCCAGCAGGTGGGCTGGGGCCAACGTCCTGACTTTC. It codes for CASRWAGANVLTF. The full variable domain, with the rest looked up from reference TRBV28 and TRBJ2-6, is DVKVTQSSRYLVKRTGEKVFLECVQDMDHENMFWYRQDPGLGLRLIYFSYDVKMKEKGDIPEGYSVSREKKERFSLILESASTNQTSMYLCASRWAGANVLTFGAGSRLTVL.

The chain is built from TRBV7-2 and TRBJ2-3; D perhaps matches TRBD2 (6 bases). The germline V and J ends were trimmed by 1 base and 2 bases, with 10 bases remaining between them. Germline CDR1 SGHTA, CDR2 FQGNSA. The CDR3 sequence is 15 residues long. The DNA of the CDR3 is TGTGCCAGCAGCTTAGTCGGGGGAAACACAGATACGCAGTATTTT. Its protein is CASSLVGGNTDTQYF.

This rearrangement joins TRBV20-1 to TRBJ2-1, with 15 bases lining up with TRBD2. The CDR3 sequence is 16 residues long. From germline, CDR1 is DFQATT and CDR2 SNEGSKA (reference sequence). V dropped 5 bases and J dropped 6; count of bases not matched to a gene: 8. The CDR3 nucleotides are TGCAGTGCTTCCCCGGGACTAGCGGGAGGACCCAATGAGCAGTTCTTC. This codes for CSASPGLAGGPNEQFF.

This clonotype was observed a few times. The CDR3 DNA sequence: TGTGCCAGCAGTCCGGCAAACACCATATATTTT. Translated, it gives CASSPANTIYF. V usage is TRBV6-6 and J usage is TRBJ1-3; D is unresolved. Per the germline V gene, CDR1 is MNHNY and CDR2 is SVGAGI (reference sequence). The V end was cut by 5 bases, the J end by 6 bases, with 5 bases between. This CDR3 spans 11 amino acids.

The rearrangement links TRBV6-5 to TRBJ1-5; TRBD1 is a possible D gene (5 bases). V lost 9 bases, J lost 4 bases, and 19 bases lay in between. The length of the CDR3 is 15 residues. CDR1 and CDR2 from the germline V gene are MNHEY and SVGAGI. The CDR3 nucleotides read TGTGCCAGTAGACGGGGGACTCCCGATAATCAGCCCCAGCATTTT. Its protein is CASRRGTPDNQPQHF.

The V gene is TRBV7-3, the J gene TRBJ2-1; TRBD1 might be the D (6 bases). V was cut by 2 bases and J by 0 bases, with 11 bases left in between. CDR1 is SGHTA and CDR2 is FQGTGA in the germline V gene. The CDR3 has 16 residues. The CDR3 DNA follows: TGTGCCAGCAGCTTACTGGGACACCCCTCCTACAATGAGCAGTTCTTC. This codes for CASSLLGHPSYNEQFF. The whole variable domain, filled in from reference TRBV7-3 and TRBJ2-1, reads GAGVSQTPSNKVTEKGKYVELRCDPISGHTALYWYRQSLGQGPEFLIYFQGTGAADDSGLPNDRFFAVRPEGSVSTLKIQRTERGDSAVYLCASSLLGHPSYNEQFFGPGTRLTVL.